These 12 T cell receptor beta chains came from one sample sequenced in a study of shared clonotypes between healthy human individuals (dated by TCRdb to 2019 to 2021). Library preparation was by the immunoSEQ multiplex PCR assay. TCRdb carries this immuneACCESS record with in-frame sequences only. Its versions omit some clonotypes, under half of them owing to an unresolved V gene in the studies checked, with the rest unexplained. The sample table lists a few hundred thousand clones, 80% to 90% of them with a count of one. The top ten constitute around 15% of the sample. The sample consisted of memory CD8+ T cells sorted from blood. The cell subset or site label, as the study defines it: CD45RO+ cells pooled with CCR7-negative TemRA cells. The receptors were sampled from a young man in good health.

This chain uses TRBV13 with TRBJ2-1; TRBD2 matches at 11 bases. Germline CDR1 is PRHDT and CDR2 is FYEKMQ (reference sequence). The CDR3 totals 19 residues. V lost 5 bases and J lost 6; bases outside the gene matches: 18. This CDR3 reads CASSNPGLAGGVTSNEQFF. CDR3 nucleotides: TGTGCCAGCAGCAACCCGGGGCTAGCGGGAGGCGTAACGTCCAATGAGCAGTTCTTC.

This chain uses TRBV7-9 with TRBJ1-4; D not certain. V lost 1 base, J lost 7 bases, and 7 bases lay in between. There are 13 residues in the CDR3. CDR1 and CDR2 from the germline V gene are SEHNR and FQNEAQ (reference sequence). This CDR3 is CASSLGPVEKLFF. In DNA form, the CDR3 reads TGTGCCAGCAGCTTAGGACCTGTTGAAAAACTGTTTTTT.

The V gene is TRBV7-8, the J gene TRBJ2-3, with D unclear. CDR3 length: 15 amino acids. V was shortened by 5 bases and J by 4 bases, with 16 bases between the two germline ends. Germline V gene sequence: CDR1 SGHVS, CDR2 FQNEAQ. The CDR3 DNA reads TGTGCCAGCAGCCTACCCGGGCACAGACCAGATACGCAGTATTTT. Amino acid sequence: CASSLPGHRPDTQYF. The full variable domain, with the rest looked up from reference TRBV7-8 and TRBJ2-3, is GAGVSQSPRYKVAKRGQDVALRCDPISGHVSLFWYQQALGQGPEFLTYFQNEAQLDKSGLPSDRFFAERPEGSVSTLKIQRTQQEDSAVYLCASSLPGHRPDTQYFGPGTRLTVL.

The CDR3 coding sequence is TGTGCCAGTAGTTTGCAGGGTTTGCCCCAAGAGACCCAGTACTTC. Translating it yields CASSLQGLPQETQYF. The chain has TRBV19 and TRBJ2-5; tentatively, D is TRBD1 (5 bases). The germline gives CDR1 LNHDA, CDR2 SQIVND (reference sequence). This CDR3 contains 15 residues. Trimming took 5 bases from V and 1 from J, leaving 14 bases between them.

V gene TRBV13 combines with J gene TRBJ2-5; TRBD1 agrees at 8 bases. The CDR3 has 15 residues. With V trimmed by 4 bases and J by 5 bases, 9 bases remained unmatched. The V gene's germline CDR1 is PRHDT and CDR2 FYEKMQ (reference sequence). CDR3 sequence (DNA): TGTGCCAGCAGCTCCCGACAGGGGCCCTTGGAGACCCAGTACTTC. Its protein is CASSSRQGPLETQYF.

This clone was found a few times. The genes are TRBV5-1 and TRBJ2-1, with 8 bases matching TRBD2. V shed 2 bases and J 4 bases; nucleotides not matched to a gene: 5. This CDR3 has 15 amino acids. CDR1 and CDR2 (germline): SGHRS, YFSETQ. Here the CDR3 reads CASSLELADYNEQFF. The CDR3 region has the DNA TGCGCCAGCAGCTTAGAACTAGCGGATTACAATGAGCAGTTCTTC.

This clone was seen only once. This CDR3 is CASSIQGANGYTF. In nucleotides, the CDR3 is TGTGCCAGTAGTATACAGGGGGCTAATGGCTACACCTTC. The chain is built from TRBV19 and TRBJ1-2, with 8 bases matching TRBD1. The CDR3 is made up of 13 amino acids. The germline V gene encodes CDR1 LNHDA and CDR2 SQIVND (reference sequence). Losses at the gene ends were 2 bases for V and 6 bases for J; bases not matched to a gene: 2.

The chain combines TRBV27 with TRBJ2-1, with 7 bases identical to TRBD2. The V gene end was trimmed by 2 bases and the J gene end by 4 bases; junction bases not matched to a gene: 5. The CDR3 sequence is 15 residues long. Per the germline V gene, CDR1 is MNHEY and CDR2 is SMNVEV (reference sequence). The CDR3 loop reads CASSLVSGSYNEQFF. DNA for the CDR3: TGTGCCAGCAGTTTAGTTAGCGGGTCTTACAATGAGCAGTTCTTC.

Here the CDR3 reads CASSLQRAKCYTF. The DNA for the CDR3 is TGTGCCAGCAGCCTACAGCGGGCTAAGTGCTACACCTTC. The chain employs TRBV7-3 and TRBJ1-2; no clear D gene. Germline CDR1 is SGHTA and CDR2 is FQGTGA. The length of the CDR3 is 13 residues. Trimming shortened V by 5 bases and J by 9 bases, and 16 bases separated the two germline ends.

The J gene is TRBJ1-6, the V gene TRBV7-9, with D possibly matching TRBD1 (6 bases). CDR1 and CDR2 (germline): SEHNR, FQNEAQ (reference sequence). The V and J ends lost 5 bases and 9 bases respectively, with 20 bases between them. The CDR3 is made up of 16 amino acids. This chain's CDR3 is CASSLVRGHFLSPLHF. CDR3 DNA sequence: TGTGCCAGCAGCCTCGTCAGGGGACACTTTCTTTCACCCCTCCACTTT.

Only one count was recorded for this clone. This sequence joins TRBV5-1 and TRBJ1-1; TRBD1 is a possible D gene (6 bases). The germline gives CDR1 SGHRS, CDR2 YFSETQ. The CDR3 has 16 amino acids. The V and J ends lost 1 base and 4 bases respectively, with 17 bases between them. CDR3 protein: CASSLSGGGLITEAFF. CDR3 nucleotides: TGCGCCAGCAGCTTGTCTGGGGGCGGCCTGATCACTGAAGCTTTCTTT.

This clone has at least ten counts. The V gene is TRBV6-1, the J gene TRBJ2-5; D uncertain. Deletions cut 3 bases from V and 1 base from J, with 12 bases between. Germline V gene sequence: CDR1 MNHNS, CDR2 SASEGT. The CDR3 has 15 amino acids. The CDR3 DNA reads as TGTGCCAGCAGTGATTGGGCAGGCTCCCAAGAGACCCAGTACTTC. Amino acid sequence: CASSDWAGSQETQYF.